Shown below are 9 T cell receptor beta chains from a single sample sequenced in a study of chemoradiotherapy in HPV16-positive cancers. Assay used: immunoSEQ multiplex PCR; TCRdb lists only in-frame clones, some missing. The sample holds tens of thousands of clones, 88% seen once. The sample in question was blood, obtained from a patient who underwent chemoradiotherapy. Receptors originate from a human donor with HPV-associated anogenital cancer.

V is TRBV19 and J is TRBJ1-2, with a possible D match to TRBD1 (6 bases). CDR3 length: 14 residues. Germline CDR1 is LNHDA and CDR2 is SQIVND (reference sequence). The ends were cut back, 2 bases at V and 4 bases at J, with 11 bases in the middle. The DNA of the CDR3 is TGTGCCAGTAGTATACCCGGACAGAGCTATGGCTACACCTTC. Translation: CASSIPGQSYGYTF.

The chain is built from TRBV5-1 and TRBJ1-5, with 7 bases fitting TRBD1. The CDR3 runs 15 residues. The germline V gene encodes CDR1 SGHRS and CDR2 YFSETQ. The junction had 4 bases not matched to a gene; V was cut back by 0 bases and J by 4 bases. DNA of the CDR3: TGCGCCAGCAGCTTGGCAGGGACAGAGAATCAGCCCCAGCATTTT. The encoded protein is CASSLAGTENQPQHF.

Only one count was recorded for this clone. The chain recombines TRBV27 with TRBJ1-4; 8 bases match TRBD1. The CDR3 extends over 20 amino acids. J gave up 5 bases and V 4 bases, and 21 bases lay outside the gene matches. Germline lookup yields CDR1 MNHEY and CDR2 SMNVEV (reference sequence). Here the CDR3 reads CASSSHTPGIQGARNEKLFF. The CDR3 DNA is TGTGCCAGCAGTTCCCACACACCCGGGATCCAGGGGGCACGAAATGAAAAACTGTTTTTT.

The chain is built from TRBV2 and TRBJ2-7; D is perhaps TRBD1 or TRBD2 (5 bases each). The germline V gene has CDR1 SNHLY and CDR2 FYNNEI. Trimming pared 8 bases from V and 2 bases from J, leaving 13 bases between. This CDR3 comprises 13 residues. CDR3 in DNA: TGTGCCAGCGGGACGGGAAGGACCTACGAGCAGTACTTC. This translates into CASGTGRTYEQYF.

This chain's CDR3 is CSVTTPTGGTEAFF. The CDR3 bases are TGCAGCGTTACTACCCCAACAGGGGGCACTGAAGCTTTCTTT. The J gene is TRBJ1-1, the V gene TRBV29-1; 8 bases are a match to TRBD1. The ends lost 5 bases at V and 4 bases at J; junction bases unmatched: 9. The CDR3 extends over 14 amino acids. CDR1 and CDR2 from the germline V gene are SQVTM and ANQGSEA. The whole variable domain, filled in from reference TRBV29-1 and TRBJ1-1, reads SAVISQKPSRDICQRGTSLTIQCQVDSQVTMMFWYRQQPGQSLTLIATANQGSEATYESGFVIDKFPISRPNLTFSTLTVSNMSPEDSSIYLCSVTTPTGGTEAFFGQGTRLTVV.

V usage is TRBV19 and J usage is TRBJ1-1; TRBD1 matches at 7 bases. Trimming cost V 0 bases and J 5 bases; bases outside gene matches: 6. The CDR3 consists of 15 residues. Germline V gives CDR1 LNHDA, CDR2 SQIVND (reference sequence). The CDR3 spells CASSIDRQGWTEAFF. DNA of the CDR3: TGTGCCAGTAGTATAGACCGACAGGGTTGGACTGAAGCTTTCTTT.

The rearrangement joins TRBV5-1 to TRBJ1-2, with TRBD1 matching over 10 bases. CDR1 and CDR2 (germline): SGHRS, YFSETQ. The CDR3 length is 15 residues. V lost 7 bases and J lost 0; bases outside the gene matches: 6. The CDR3 sequence: CASGGQGSTNYGYTF. The CDR3 DNA is TGCGCCAGCGGGGGACAGGGGTCCACTAACTATGGCTACACCTTC.

CDR3 DNA: TGTGCCAGCAGTGAAGAGCCAGGGGACACCGGGGAGCTGTTTTTT. Encoded protein: CASSEEPGDTGELFF. V is TRBV6-1 and J is TRBJ2-2, with a possible D match to TRBD1 (6 bases). The length of the CDR3 is 15 residues. V lost 1 base and J 3 bases, leaving 9 bases between the germline ends. Germline CDR1 and CDR2: MNHNS and SASEGT.

The chain uses TRBV11-3 and TRBJ2-3, with 7 bases identical to TRBD2. J gave up 3 bases and V 4 bases, and 7 bases lay outside the gene matches. Germline CDR1 SGHNT, CDR2 YENEEA. CDR3 length: 15 amino acids. This CDR3 reads CASSSSGGGTDTQYF. As DNA, the CDR3 is TGTGCCAGCAGCTCAAGCGGCGGGGGTACAGATACGCAGTATTTT.